Each of the 9 T cell receptor beta chains below was sequenced from the same sample in a study of long-term antiretroviral therapy in people with HIV. The run of the v3.0 immunoSEQ assay was at survey level. Data came from immunoSEQ multiplex PCR; TCRdb stores just in-frame clones and leaves some out. This sample has about 21,000 clones, with under 90% found just once. The sequences come from unsorted PBMCs, collected 0.1 years before starting antiretroviral therapy. The receptors come from a middle-aged man with HIV.

The chain recombines TRBV4-2 with TRBJ1-5; maybe TRBD1 (5 bases). This CDR3 has 14 amino acids. The V end was cut by 3 bases, the J end by 7 bases, with 13 bases between. Germline values: CDR1 LGHNA, CDR2 YNFKEQ. The CDR3, as DNA: TGTGCCAGCAGCCAGGGACGAGCGGGGCAGCCCCAGCATTTT. This gives the protein CASSQGRAGQPQHF.

The J gene is TRBJ1-2, the V gene TRBV19, with 8 bases identical to TRBD1. J lost 1 base, V lost 4 bases, and 5 bases had no gene match. The length of the CDR3 is 15 residues. Germline V lookup: CDR1 LNHDA, CDR2 SQIVND (reference sequence). The CDR3 bases are TGTGCCAGTAGTAGAGGGACAGGAATTAACTATGGCTACACCTTC. Amino acid sequence: CASSRGTGINYGYTF.

The rearrangement links TRBV7-2 to TRBJ1-5; 10 nucleotides agree with TRBD1. The ends lost 5 bases at V and 5 bases at J; junction bases unmatched: 3. Germline loops: CDR1 SGHTA, CDR2 FQGNSA. The CDR3 is 14 amino acids. This CDR3 is CASSPGTGDQPQHF. For the CDR3, the DNA is TGTGCCAGCAGCCCCGGGACAGGGGATCAGCCCCAGCATTTT.

The chain is built from TRBV5-6 and TRBJ2-4, with TRBD1 matching 12 bases. V lost 4 bases and J lost 7; bases outside the gene matches: 3. The CDR3 consists of 14 residues. Looked up from germline, CDR1 is SGHDT and CDR2 is YYEEEE. The CDR3 region is CASSGDRGRNIQYF. CDR3 sequence (DNA): TGTGCCAGCAGCGGGGACAGGGGGCGGAACATTCAGTACTTC.

The chain joins TRBV7-2 to TRBJ2-7; D is unresolved. The length of the CDR3 is 13 residues. V lost 2 bases, J lost 7 bases, and 12 bases lay in between. Germline values: CDR1 SGHTA, CDR2 FQGNSA. Here the CDR3 DNA reads TGTGCCAGCAGCTTAAACAACCTTGGGGAGCAGTACTTC. The encoded protein is CASSLNNLGEQYF.

The chain is built from TRBV2 and TRBJ1-1, with unresolved D. The CDR3 contains 14 residues. CDR1 is SNHLY, CDR2 FYNNEI, per germline. Trimming shortened V by 5 bases and J by 1 base, and 11 bases separated the two germline ends. The CDR3 DNA is TGTGCCAGCAGTTTCGTGGGCGCGAACACTGAAGCTTTCTTT. Translation gives CASSFVGANTEAFF.

This chain uses TRBV7-2 with TRBJ2-1, with 8 positions matching TRBD2. J lost 4 bases, V lost 4 bases, and 15 bases had no gene match. This CDR3 has 18 amino acids. Germline-derived CDR1 and CDR2 are SGHTA and FQGNSA. Here the CDR3 reads CASSSLRGGRETYNEQFF. CDR3 coding DNA: TGTGCCAGCAGCTCCCTTCGGGGGGGGAGGGAGACTTACAATGAGCAGTTCTTC.

The chain has TRBV5-3 and TRBJ2-5; D is uncertain. TRBV5-3 carries the ORF label, with uncertain function. The CDR3 extends over 14 amino acids. The V gene lost 0 bases and the J gene lost 5 bases, with 11 bases spanning the gap. The DNA of the CDR3 is TGTGCCAGAAGCTTGGAGTTTCATTGGGAGACCCAGTACTTC. It translates to CARSLEFHWETQYF.

The chain combines TRBV28 with TRBJ2-1; TRBD2 matches at 9 bases. In germline, CDR1 is MDHEN, CDR2 SYDVKM. The CDR3 has 15 residues. Losses at the gene ends were 3 bases for V and 5 bases for J; bases not matched to a gene: 5. The CDR3, as DNA: TGTGCCAGCAGTTTGGCTAGCGGGATCAACAATGAGCAGTTCTTC. Translated, it gives CASSLASGINNEQFF.